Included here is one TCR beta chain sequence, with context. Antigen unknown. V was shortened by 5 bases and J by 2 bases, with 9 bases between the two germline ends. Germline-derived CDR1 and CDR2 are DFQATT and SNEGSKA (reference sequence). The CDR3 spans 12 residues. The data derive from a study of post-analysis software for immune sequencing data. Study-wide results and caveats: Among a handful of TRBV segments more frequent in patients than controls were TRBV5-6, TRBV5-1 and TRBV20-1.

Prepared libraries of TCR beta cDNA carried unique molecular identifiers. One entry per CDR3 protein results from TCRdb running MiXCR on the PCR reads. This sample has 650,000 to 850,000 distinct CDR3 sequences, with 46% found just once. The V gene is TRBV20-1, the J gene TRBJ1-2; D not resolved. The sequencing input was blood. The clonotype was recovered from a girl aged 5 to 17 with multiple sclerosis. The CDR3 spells CSAPDGNYGYTF. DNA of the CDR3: TGCAGTGCTCCTGACGGAAACTATGGCTACACCTTC.